Listed below are T cell receptor beta chains from one sample, sequenced in a study of chemoradiotherapy in HPV16-positive cancers. Repertoires were generated with immunoSEQ multiplex PCR, while TCRdb's copy carries only in-frame clones and drops some. Among about 3,500 clones listed, 79% were seen once. Sequenced material: tumor tissue, taken from a patient who underwent chemoradiotherapy. These receptors all come from a human donor with HPV-associated anogenital cancer. Both conserved end residues are part of each CDR3. The order of the fields is clone size, D gene, V gene, J gene, CDR3 length, CDR3 protein, CDR3 DNA. A D gene is named only where the DNA matches it firmly. Clone size is not always given. Where it is, it says once, few, many or a class for expanded clones.

NA	TRBD1	TRBV19	TRBJ2-1	14	CASSIGTGWNEQFF	TGTGCCAGTAGTATTGGGACAGGGTGGAATGAGCAGTTCTTC
NA	TRBD1	TRBV28	TRBJ1-4	14	CASSNGQAVEKLFF	TGTGCCAGCAGTAACGGACAGGCGGTGGAAAAACTGTTTTTT
few	NA	TRBV6-1	TRBJ1-2	16	CASSDAGSVGNYGYTF	TGTGCCAGCAGTGATGCCGGGAGCGTCGGTAACTATGGCTACACCTTC
NA	NA	TRBV6-6	TRBJ1-5	12	CASRNLGEPQHF	TGTGCCAGCAGAAATCTGGGTGAGCCCCAGCATTTT
once	TRBD1	TRBV5-1	TRBJ2-3	15	CASSLTGASTDTQYF	TGCGCCAGCAGCTTGACAGGGGCTAGCACAGATACGCAGTATTTT
NA	NA	TRBV2	TRBJ2-5	11	CASRLFEEQYF	TGTGCCAGCAGGTTATTTGAGGAGCAGTACTTC
NA	TRBD2	TRBV27	TRBJ2-5	20	CASSMTGTSGRAGAGETQYF	TGTGCCAGCAGTATGACCGGGACTAGCGGGAGGGCCGGGGCGGGAGAGACCCAGTACTTC
once	TRBD1	TRBV7-9	TRBJ1-2	14	CASSSLDRGLGYTF	TGTGCCAGCAGCTCACTGGACAGGGGGCTAGGCTACACCTTC
NA	NA	TRBV12-2	TRBJ2-3	24	CASRPMSYRTWTGKVRENTDTQYF	TGTGCAAGTCGCCCCATGAGTTACCGGACATGGACAGGGAAAGTGAGGGAAAACACAGATACGCAGTATTTT
NA	TRBD1	TRBV2	TRBJ2-2	14	CASMTGFGTGELFF	TGTGCCAGCATGACAGGGTTCGGCACCGGGGAGCTGTTTTTT
NA	NA	TRBV18	TRBJ2-3	12	CASSPNPDTQYF	TGTGCCAGCTCACCGAATCCAGATACGCAGTATTTT
NA	NA	TRBV10-3	TRBJ1-1	14	CAISEGNNRAEAFF	TGTGCCATCAGTGAAGGGAACAATAGGGCTGAAGCTTTCTTT
NA	TRBD1	TRBV12-5	TRBJ1-2	15	CASGVGTGGIYGYTF	TGTGCTAGTGGTGTCGGGACAGGGGGCATCTATGGCTACACCTTC
NA	NA	TRBV7-9	TRBJ2-5	16	CASSLELGGVEETQYF	TGTGCCAGCAGCTTAGAGTTGGGCGGAGTCGAGGAGACCCAGTACTTC
NA	NA	TRBV7-9	TRBJ1-3	15	CASSLSTGIGNTIYF	TGTGCCAGCAGCTTAAGCACAGGGATTGGAAACACCATATATTTT
NA	TRBD1	TRBV19	TRBJ1-5	15	CASSPLDRDNQPQHF	TGTGCCAGTAGTCCCCTAGACAGGGACAATCAGCCCCAGCATTTT
NA	TRBD2	TRBV7-9	TRBJ2-7	16	CASSLESSGRPYEQYF	TGTGCCAGCAGCTTAGAATCTAGCGGGAGACCCTACGAGCAGTACTTC
large	NA	TRBV5-8	TRBJ1-3	10	CASGGNTIYF	TGTGCCAGCGGCGGAAACACCATATATTTT
NA	NA	TRBV28	TRBJ2-7	14	CASSLFPGAYEQYF	TGTGCCAGCAGTTTATTCCCAGGAGCCTACGAGCAGTACTTC
NA	NA	TRBV6-5	TRBJ1-6	15	CASSYSGGDNSPLHF	TGTGCCAGCAGTTACTCAGGAGGGGATAATTCACCCCTCCACTTT
NA	NA	TRBV28	TRBJ2-2	17	CASSFGGPMRNTGELFF	TGTGCCAGCAGTTTTGGTGGGCCTATGAGAAACACCGGGGAGCTGTTTTTT
few	TRBD2	TRBV28	TRBJ2-3	19	CASSLEGLAGLGAPDTQYF	TGTGCCAGCAGTTTAGAGGGACTAGCGGGCCTAGGGGCACCAGATACGCAGTATTTT
NA	TRBD2	TRBV18	TRBJ2-5	17	CASSPPKAGGEQETQYF	TGTGCCAGCTCACCACCGAAGGCGGGAGGAGAACAAGAGACCCAGTACTTC
NA	TRBD1	TRBV19	TRBJ2-7	14	CASSIETGGYEQYF	TGTGCCAGTAGTATCGAGACAGGGGGCTACGAGCAGTACTTC
NA	NA	TRBV14	TRBJ2-2	13	CASSQQPVGELFF	TGTGCCAGCAGCCAGCAACCAGTCGGGGAGCTGTTTTTT
NA	NA	TRBV6-1	TRBJ1-1	14	CASSVRWENTEAFF	TGTGCCAGCAGTGTCAGGTGGGAGAACACTGAAGCTTTCTTT
NA	NA	TRBV18	TRBJ1-1	16	CASSPRNGGKNTEAFF	TGTGCCAGCTCACCACGTAATGGGGGGAAGAACACTGAAGCTTTCTTT
NA	NA	TRBV7-2	TRBJ2-3	14	CASSPGREMVTQYF	TGTGCCAGCAGCCCCGGACGGGAGATGGTTACGCAGTATTTT
few	TRBD1	TRBV5-1	TRBJ2-3	15	CASSLGTGGIDTQYF	TGCGCCAGCAGCTTGGGTACAGGGGGCATAGATACGCAGTATTTT
NA	NA	TRBV27	TRBJ1-1	15	CASRKLDSLNTEAFF	TGTGCCAGCCGAAAGTTGGACAGCCTGAACACTGAAGCTTTCTTT
few	NA	TRBV5-1	TRBJ2-1	14	CASSDSAGYNEQFF	TGCGCCAGCAGCGACAGCGCGGGGTACAATGAGCAGTTCTTC
NA	NA	TRBV5-1	TRBJ1-1	13	CASSLEGNTEAFF	TGCGCCAGCAGCTTGGAAGGGAACACTGAAGCTTTCTTT
NA	TRBD2	TRBV7-9	TRBJ2-1	16	CASSFIAGGRHNEQFF	TGTGCCAGCAGCTTTATAGCGGGAGGGAGGCACAATGAGCAGTTCTTC
NA	NA	TRBV19	TRBJ1-5	16	CASSIAQIWVGQPQHF	TGTGCCAGTAGTATCGCCCAAATCTGGGTGGGGCAGCCCCAGCATTTT
NA	TRBD1	TRBV28	TRBJ2-7	15	CASRGQGVSLYEQYF	TGTGCCAGCAGGGGACAGGGGGTGTCCCTCTACGAGCAGTACTTC
NA	NA	TRBV5-4	TRBJ1-4	14	CASSLGGSNEKLFF	TGTGCCAGCAGCTTGGGAGGGTCGAATGAAAAACTGTTTTTT
NA	NA	TRBV7-8	TRBJ1-4	14	CASSTGREEEKLFF	TGTGCCAGCAGCACTGGCAGGGAGGAGGAAAAACTGTTTTTT
NA	NA	TRBV10-3	TRBJ2-1	16	CAISGNAPTLHNEQFF	TGTGCCATCAGTGGGAACGCCCCTACCCTTCACAATGAGCAGTTCTTC
NA	NA	TRBV4-2	TRBJ2-1	15	CASSQDKLTYNEQFF	TGTGCCAGCAGCCAAGATAAGCTAACCTACAATGAGCAGTTCTTC
NA	NA	TRBV4-3	TRBJ1-5	15	CASSQDLSGNQPQHF	TGCGCCAGCAGCCAAGATCTTTCAGGGAATCAGCCCCAGCATTTT
once	NA	TRBV5-4	TRBJ1-5	17	CASSSIGDISFNQPQHF	TGTGCCAGCAGCTCCATTGGGGACATTAGCTTCAATCAGCCCCAGCATTTT
NA	NA	TRBV6-5	TRBJ2-7	15	CASKRPTSTGSEQYF	TGTGCCAGCAAGCGGCCCACCTCGACAGGCAGCGAGCAGTACTTC
NA	NA	TRBV2	TRBJ1-1	11	CANDRGAEAFF	TGTGCCAACGACCGGGGCGCTGAAGCTTTCTTT
NA	TRBD2	TRBV2	TRBJ2-1	17	CASMVRPSGRSYNEQFF	TGTGCCAGCATGGTAAGGCCTAGCGGTCGCTCCTACAATGAGCAGTTCTTC
NA	TRBD1	TRBV28	TRBJ2-7	14	CASSTGQVTYEQYF	TGTGCCAGCAGTACTGGACAGGTAACCTACGAGCAGTACTTC
NA	TRBD1	TRBV27	TRBJ2-6	15	CASSIRGLGANVLTF	TGTGCCAGCAGTATAAGGGGGCTCGGGGCCAACGTCCTGACTTTC
NA	TRBD1	TRBV27	TRBJ2-3	16	CASSSWTGGFTDTQYF	TGTGCCAGCAGTTCCTGGACAGGGGGTTTCACAGATACGCAGTATTTT
NA	NA	TRBV28	TRBJ2-1	16	CASSSSQGGSYNEQFF	TGTGCCAGCAGTTCCTCCCAGGGGGGGTCCTACAATGAGCAGTTCTTC